This entry describes one T cell receptor (beta chain). The sample originates from a study of T cell responses to AZD1222 COVID-19 vaccine. Second-dose intervals of approximately 4 or approximately 12 weeks were pooled. Assay: immunoSEQ multiplex PCR; the TCRdb copy retains only in-frame clones and omits some. The table lists tens of thousands of clones, roughly 91% of them singletons. Germline V gives CDR1 KGHSH, CDR2 LQKENI. This CDR3 region has 14 residues. Trimming took 4 bases from V and 10 from J; bases not matched to a gene: 11. The rearrangement links TRBV18 to TRBJ1-1; TRBD1 matches 8 bases. The sequence was obtained from an adult who received the AZD1222 COVID-19 vaccine. Sequenced here: peripheral blood, sampled 28 days after the second AZD1222 dose. CDR3 coding DNA: TGTGCCAGCTCACTGGGACAGGCGGATCAGGTAGCTTTCTTT. Encoded protein: CASSLGQADQVAFF.